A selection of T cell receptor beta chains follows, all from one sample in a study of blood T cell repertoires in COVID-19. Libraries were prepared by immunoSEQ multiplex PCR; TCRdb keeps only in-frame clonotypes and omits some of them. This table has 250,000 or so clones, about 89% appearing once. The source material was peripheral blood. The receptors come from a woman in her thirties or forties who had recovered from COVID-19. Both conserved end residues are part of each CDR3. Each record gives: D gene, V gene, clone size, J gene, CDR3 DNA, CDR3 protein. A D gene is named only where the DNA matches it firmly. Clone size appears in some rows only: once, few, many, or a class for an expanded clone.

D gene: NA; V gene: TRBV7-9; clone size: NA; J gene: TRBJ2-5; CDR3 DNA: TGTGCCAGCAGCCCCTACGGGGAGACCCAGTACTTC; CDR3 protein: CASSPYGETQYF
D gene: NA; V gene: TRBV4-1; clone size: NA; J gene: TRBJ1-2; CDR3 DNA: TGCGCCAGCAGCCAACCCACAGGGTCTAACTATGGCTACACCTTC; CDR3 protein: CASSQPTGSNYGYTF
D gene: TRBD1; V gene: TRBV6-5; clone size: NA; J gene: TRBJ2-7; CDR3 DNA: TGTGCCAGCAGAATCGGGACAGGGTACGAGCAGTACTTC; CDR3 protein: CASRIGTGYEQYF
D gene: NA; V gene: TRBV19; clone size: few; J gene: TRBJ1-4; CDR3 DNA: TGTGCCAGTAGTCCCAGGGAAAAACTGTTTTTT; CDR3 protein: CASSPREKLFF
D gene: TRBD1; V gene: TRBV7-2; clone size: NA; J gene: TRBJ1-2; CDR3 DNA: TGTGCCAGCAGCACGAGTCAGGGGGCCTCTGGGGGCTACACCTTC; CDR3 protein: CASSTSQGASGGYTF
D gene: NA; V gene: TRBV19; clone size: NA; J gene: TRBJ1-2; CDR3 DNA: TGTGCCAGTACTGGGACACCGACCACCCTCCTCCGTGGCTACACCTTC; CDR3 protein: CASTGTPTTLLRGYTF
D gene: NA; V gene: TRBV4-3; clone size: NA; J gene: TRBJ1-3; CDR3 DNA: TGCGCCAGCAGCCAAGAAAACAGGAGGGCTGGAAACACCATATATTTT; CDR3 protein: CASSQENRRAGNTIYF
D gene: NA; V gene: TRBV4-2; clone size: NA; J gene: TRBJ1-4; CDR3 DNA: TGTGCCAGCAGCCAAGCCCCGAAAGGCTACAGTGAACTGTTTTTT; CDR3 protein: CASSQAPKGYSELFF
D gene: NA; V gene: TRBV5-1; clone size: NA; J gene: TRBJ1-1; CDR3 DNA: TGCGCCAGCAGCGCGGGGTGGACTGAAGCTTTCTTT; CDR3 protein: CASSAGWTEAFF
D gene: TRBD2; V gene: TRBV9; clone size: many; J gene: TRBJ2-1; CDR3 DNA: TGTGCCAGCAGCGTAGCGGGGGGGTATTTGGATGAGCAGTTCTTC; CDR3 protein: CASSVAGGYLDEQFF
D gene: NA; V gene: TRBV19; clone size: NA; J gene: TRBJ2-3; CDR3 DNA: TGTGCCAGTAGTATCGGAGTTTCCAGGGGGGTGGCAGATACGCAGTATTTT; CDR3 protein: CASSIGVSRGVADTQYF
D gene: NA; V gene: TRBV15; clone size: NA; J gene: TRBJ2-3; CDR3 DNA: TGTGCCACCAGCACTAGGACTAACTCAGATACGCAGTATTTT; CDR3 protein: CATSTRTNSDTQYF
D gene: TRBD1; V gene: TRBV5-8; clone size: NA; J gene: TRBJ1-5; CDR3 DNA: TGTGCCAGCAGGAAGGGGACAGACCTGTGGGGCAATCAGCCCCAGCATTTT; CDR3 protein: CASRKGTDLWGNQPQHF
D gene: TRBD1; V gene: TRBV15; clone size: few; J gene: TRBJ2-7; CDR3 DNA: TGTGCCACCAGCTTCACCCGGGACAGGTACTTC; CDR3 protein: CATSFTRDRYF
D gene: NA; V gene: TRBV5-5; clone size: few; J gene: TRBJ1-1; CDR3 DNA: TGTGCCAGCAGCTTTACAGGCGACATGAACACTGAAGCTTTCTTT; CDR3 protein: CASSFTGDMNTEAFF
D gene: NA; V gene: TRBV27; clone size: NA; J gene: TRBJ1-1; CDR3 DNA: TGTGCCAGCAGTTTATTTGGGGGCCCGAATCAGGACCGCTCGGCGGCTTTCTTT; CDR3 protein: CASSLFGGPNQDRSAAFF
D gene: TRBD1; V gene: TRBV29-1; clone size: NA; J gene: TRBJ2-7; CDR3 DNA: TGCAGCGTTTGGACAGGGAGCTCCTACGAGCAGTACTTC; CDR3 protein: CSVWTGSSYEQYF
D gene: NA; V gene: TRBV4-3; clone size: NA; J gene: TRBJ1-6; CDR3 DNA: TGCGCCAGCAGCCAAGATCAGGGGTATAATTCACCCCTCCACTTT; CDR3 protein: CASSQDQGYNSPLHF
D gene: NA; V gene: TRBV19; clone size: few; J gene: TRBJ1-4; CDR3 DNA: TGTGCCAGTACCCTCAAAGCCGCACCTGAAAAACTGTTTTTT; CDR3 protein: CASTLKAAPEKLFF
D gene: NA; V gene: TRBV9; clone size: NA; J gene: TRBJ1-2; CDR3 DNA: TGTGCCAGCACCGAACTACCCCAGGGAGGCTACACCTTC; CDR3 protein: CASTELPQGGYTF
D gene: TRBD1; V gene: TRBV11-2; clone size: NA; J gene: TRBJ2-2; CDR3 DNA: TGTGCCAGCAGCTTAGGGGGGACAGGGGGCACCGGGGAGCTGTTTTTT; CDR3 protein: CASSLGGTGGTGELFF
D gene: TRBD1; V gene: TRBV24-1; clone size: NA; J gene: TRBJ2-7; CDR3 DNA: TGTGCCACCAGTGATCCCCGACAGGGTGGTGACGAGCAGTACTTC; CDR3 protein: CATSDPRQGGDEQYF
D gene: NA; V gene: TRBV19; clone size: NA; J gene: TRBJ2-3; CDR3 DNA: TGTGCCAGTAGTATGCAAGGGGGACCCACAGATACGCAGTATTTT; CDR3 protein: CASSMQGGPTDTQYF
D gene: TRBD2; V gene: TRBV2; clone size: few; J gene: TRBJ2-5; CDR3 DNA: TGTGCCAGCAGTGAAGTGCCTAGCGGGGGGTTAGAGACCCAGTACTTC; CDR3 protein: CASSEVPSGGLETQYF
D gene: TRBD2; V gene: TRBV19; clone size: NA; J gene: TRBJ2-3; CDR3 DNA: TGTGCCAGTAGTACTAGCGGGACCACCGGAGATACGCAGTATTTT; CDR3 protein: CASSTSGTTGDTQYF
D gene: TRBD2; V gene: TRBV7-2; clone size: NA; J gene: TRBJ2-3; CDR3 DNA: TGTGCCAGCAGCTCCACTAGAGCGGGGCCGGCAGATACGCAGTATTTT; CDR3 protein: CASSSTRAGPADTQYF
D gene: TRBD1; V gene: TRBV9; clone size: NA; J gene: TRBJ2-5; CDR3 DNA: TGTGCCAGCAGCGTAGCTATTGCAGGGGGTTTGGAGACCCAGTACTTC; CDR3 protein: CASSVAIAGGLETQYF
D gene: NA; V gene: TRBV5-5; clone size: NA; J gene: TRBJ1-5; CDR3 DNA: TGTGCCAGCAGCCGCGCGGGACATCAGCCCCAGCATTTT; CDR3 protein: CASSRAGHQPQHF
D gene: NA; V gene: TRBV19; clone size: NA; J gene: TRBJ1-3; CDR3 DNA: TGTGCCAGTAGTAGCAGTCCAGCGAGCTCTGGAAACACCATATATTTT; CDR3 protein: CASSSSPASSGNTIYF
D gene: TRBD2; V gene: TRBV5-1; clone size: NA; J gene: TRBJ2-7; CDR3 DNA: TGCGCCAGCAGCTTGGTGGTGGCGGGGGACTACGAGCAGTACTTC; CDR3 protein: CASSLVVAGDYEQYF
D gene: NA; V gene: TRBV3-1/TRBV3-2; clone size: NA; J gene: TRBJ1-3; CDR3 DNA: TGTGCCAGCAGCCCGGCGACCGGGAACACCATATATTTT; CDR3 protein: CASSPATGNTIYF
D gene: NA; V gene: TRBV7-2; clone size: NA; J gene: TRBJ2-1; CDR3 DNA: TGTGCCAGCAGTCCCGGACTGGTCGTGGCAAATGAGCAGTTCTTC; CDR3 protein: CASSPGLVVANEQFF
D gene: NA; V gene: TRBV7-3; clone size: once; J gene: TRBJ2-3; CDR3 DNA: TGTGCCAGCAGCCAATCCAAGGGGTCCACAGATACGCAGTATTTT; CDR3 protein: CASSQSKGSTDTQYF
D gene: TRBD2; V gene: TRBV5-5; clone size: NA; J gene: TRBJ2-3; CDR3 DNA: TGTGCCAGCAGCTTGGTGCCGGGGGGGTTCACAGATACGCAGTATTTT; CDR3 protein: CASSLVPGGFTDTQYF
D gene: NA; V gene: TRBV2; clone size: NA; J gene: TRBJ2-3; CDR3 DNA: TGTGCCAGCAGTGCCGCTCGACAGAGCTTTGCAGATACGCAGTATTTT; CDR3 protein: CASSAARQSFADTQYF
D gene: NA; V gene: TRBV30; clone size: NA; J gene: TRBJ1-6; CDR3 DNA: TGTGCCTGGGAGTTAGGGGGTAGCTCACCCCTCCACTTT; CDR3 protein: CAWELGGSSPLHF
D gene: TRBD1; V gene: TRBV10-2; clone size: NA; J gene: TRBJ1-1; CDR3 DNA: TGCGCCAGCAGTGAGAAGGGGGCAACTGAAGCTTTCTTT; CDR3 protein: CASSEKGATEAFF
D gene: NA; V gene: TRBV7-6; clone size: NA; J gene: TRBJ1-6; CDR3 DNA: TGTGCCAGCAGCGCCCTGACTGGGTCCAATTCACCCCTCCACTTT; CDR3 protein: CASSALTGSNSPLHF
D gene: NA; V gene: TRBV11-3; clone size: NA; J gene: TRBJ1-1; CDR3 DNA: TGTGCCAGCAGCCCGAGATCGGGGTTAGAGACTGAAGCTTTCTTT; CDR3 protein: CASSPRSGLETEAFF
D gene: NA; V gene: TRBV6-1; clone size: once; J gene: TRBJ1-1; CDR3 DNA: TGTGCCAGCAGTGAACTCCACAGGGTACTCTCAGCTTTCTTT; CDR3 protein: CASSELHRVLSAFF
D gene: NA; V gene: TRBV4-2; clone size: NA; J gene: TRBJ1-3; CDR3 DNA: TGTGCCAGCAGCCCCGTCCTAGCTGGAAACACCATATATTTT; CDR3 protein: CASSPVLAGNTIYF
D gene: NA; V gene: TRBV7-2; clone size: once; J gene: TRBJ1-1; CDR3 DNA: TGTGCCAGCAGTCAAGGGAGAGTCATGAACACTGAAGCTTTCTTT; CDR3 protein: CASSQGRVMNTEAFF
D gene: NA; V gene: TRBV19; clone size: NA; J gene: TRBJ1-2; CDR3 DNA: TGTGCCAGTAGTGTCCGGATGACAATCCAGTCCAACTATGGCTACACCTTC; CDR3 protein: CASSVRMTIQSNYGYTF
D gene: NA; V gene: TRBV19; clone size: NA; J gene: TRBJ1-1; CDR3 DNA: TGTGCCAGTAGTATTGGCTCGGGGTGGAGCACTGAAGCTTTCTTT; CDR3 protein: CASSIGSGWSTEAFF
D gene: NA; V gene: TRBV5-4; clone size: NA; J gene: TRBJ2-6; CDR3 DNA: TGTGCCAGCAGCCAAGGGGGTCCTGGGGCCAACGTCCTGACTTTC; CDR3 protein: CASSQGGPGANVLTF
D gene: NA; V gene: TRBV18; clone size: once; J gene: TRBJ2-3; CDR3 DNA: TGTGCCAGCGGGGATGCCGGGGGAGATACGCAGTATTTT; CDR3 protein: CASGDAGGDTQYF
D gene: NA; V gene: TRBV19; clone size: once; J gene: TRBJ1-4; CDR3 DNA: TGTGCCAGTAGTCGGGGTGGGGGCGGCGAAAAACTGTTTTTT; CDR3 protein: CASSRGGGGEKLFF
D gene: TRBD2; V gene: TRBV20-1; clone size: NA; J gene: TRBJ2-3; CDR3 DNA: TGCAGTGCTAGTTCTAGCGGAGACAGCACAGATACGCAGTATTTT; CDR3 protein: CSASSSGDSTDTQYF
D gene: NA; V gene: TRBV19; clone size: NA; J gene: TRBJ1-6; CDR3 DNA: TGTGCCAGTACCGCCGCTAGCTATAATTCACCCCTCCACTTT; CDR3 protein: CASTAASYNSPLHF